Presented here are 31 T cell receptor beta chains from one specimen sequenced in a study of blood T cell repertoires in COVID-19. TCRdb keeps only in-frame clones here, not all; method: immunoSEQ multiplex PCR. Of a few hundred thousand clones listed, roughly 80% were seen once; the top ten hold roughly 7%. Sequencing input: peripheral blood. Every receptor here comes from a woman in her 70s with acute or convalescent COVID-19.

This clone was found a few times. The chain is built from TRBV5-5 and TRBJ2-5, with D unclear. Germline values: CDR1 SGHKS, CDR2 YYEKEE (reference sequence). V lost 3 bases to trimming and J lost 5 bases, with 11 bases between them. The CDR3 is made up of 13 amino acids. The CDR3 protein is CASSYNWAETQYF. The CDR3 nucleotides read TGTGCCAGCAGCTATAATTGGGCGGAGACCCAGTACTTC. Together with reference TRBV5-5 and TRBJ2-5, the CDR3 gives the full variable domain: DAGVTQSPTHLIKTRGQQVTLRCSPISGHKSVSWYQQVLGQGPQFIFQYYEKEERGRGNFPDRFSARQFPNYSSELNVNALLLGDSALYLCASSYNWAETQYFGPGTRLLVL.

The chain joins TRBV5-1 to TRBJ2-2; 8 bases are shared with TRBD2. The germline CDR1 and CDR2 sequences are SGHRS and YFSETQ. The CDR3 has 15 residues. V trimming: 0 bases; J trimming: 6 bases; junction bases outside the gene matches: 4. CDR3 amino acids: CASSLAPGGPGELFF. CDR3 DNA sequence: TGCGCCAGCAGCTTGGCCCCGGGGGGGCCCGGGGAGCTGTTTTTT.

The chain is built from TRBV2 and TRBJ1-5; 11 bases line up with TRBD1. CDR1 SNHLY and CDR2 FYNNEI come from the germline V gene. V lost 5 bases and J lost 7; bases outside the gene matches: 7. The CDR3 is made up of 15 amino acids. The CDR3 DNA reads as TGTGCCAGCAGTCGGGACAGGGGGGAATACCAGCCCCAGCATTTT. Its protein is CASSRDRGEYQPQHF.

J is TRBJ2-7 and V is TRBV2; 9 bases are a match to TRBD1. V shed 5 bases, J shed 7 bases, and the junction held 6 bases outside the gene matches. Germline assignment: CDR1 SNHLY and CDR2 FYNNEI. There are 13 residues in the CDR3. CDR3 bases: TGTGCCAGCAGTCCGGACAGGGGAGGTGAGCAGTACTTC. Translation gives CASSPDRGGEQYF.

This chain uses TRBV7-8 with TRBJ2-5; possibly TRBD1 for D (6 bases). The length of the CDR3 is 17 residues. Looked up from germline, CDR1 is SGHVS and CDR2 is FQNEAQ. Deletions cut 5 bases from V and 2 bases from J, with 21 bases between. This CDR3 is CASSQLPRGVGQETQYF. CDR3 nucleotide sequence: TGTGCCAGCAGCCAACTCCCCAGGGGAGTCGGGCAAGAGACCCAGTACTTC.

The chain joins TRBV29-1 to TRBJ1-1; no firm D call. CDR3 size: 14 residues. V was pared by 4 bases and J by 4 bases, with 16 bases between. Germline CDR1 reads SQVTM; CDR2 reads ANQGSEA. The CDR3 nucleotides read TGCAGCGTTGGGGTTTCATCGGGGTTCACTGAAGCTTTCTTT. Protein product: CSVGVSSGFTEAFF.

V is TRBV6-6 and J is TRBJ1-2; possible D gene TRBD1, 6 bases. Trimming removed 6 bases from V and 2 bases from J, with 7 bases in between. Per germline, CDR1 MNHNY and CDR2 SVGAGI (reference sequence). This CDR3 has 12 residues. CDR3 DNA sequence: TGTGCCAGCAGAACAGGGAACTATGGCTACACCTTC. It translates to CASRTGNYGYTF.

This clone was detected a few times. The CDR3 DNA follows: TGTGCCAGCAGTCCAAGTAGCGGGGGCGGGGGGACCCAGTACTTC. Protein: CASSPSSGGGGTQYF. V is TRBV2 and J is TRBJ2-5, with 9 bases lining up with TRBD2. Germline V gene lookup returns CDR1 SNHLY and CDR2 FYNNEI. The ends lost 5 bases at V and 7 bases at J; junction bases unmatched: 11. The CDR3 runs 15 residues.

There are a few counts of this clone. J is TRBJ1-2 and V is TRBV5-1; TRBD1 might be the D (5 bases). CDR1 is SGHRS and CDR2 is YFSETQ in the germline V gene. Trimming cost V 4 bases and J 3 bases, with 13 bases left between them. The length of the CDR3 is 14 residues. CDR3 nucleotides: TGCGCCAGCAGCGCCGAGACAGTCTACTATGGCTACACCTTC. It is translated as CASSAETVYYGYTF.

This rearrangement joins TRBV18 to TRBJ1-5; D not certain. Germline V CDR1 and CDR2: KGHSH, LQKENI. The CDR3 length is 15 residues. With 3 bases removed from V and 0 bases from J, the gap between germline ends came to 9 bases. The chain's CDR3 is CASSPGTYSNQPQHF. The CDR3 DNA reads as TGTGCCAGCTCACCGGGCACTTATAGCAATCAGCCCCAGCATTTT. The full variable domain, rest sourced from reference TRBV18 and TRBJ1-5, is NAGVMQNPRHLVRRRGQEARLRCSPMKGHSHVYWYRQLPEEGLKFMVYLQKENIIDESGMPKERFSAEFPKEGPSILRIQQVVRGDSAAYFCASSPGTYSNQPQHFGDGTRLSIL.

This clone was counted between two and nine times. The V and J genes are TRBV24-1 and TRBJ2-2; the D gene is possibly TRBD2 (5 bases). Germline V gives CDR1 KGHDR, CDR2 SFDVKD. The CDR3 is 14 amino acids. V lost 5 bases and J 6 bases, leaving 12 bases between the germline ends. The CDR3 protein is CATSVSTDSGELFF. The DNA of the CDR3 is TGTGCCACCAGTGTCTCGACGGACTCCGGGGAGCTGTTTTTT.

The chain has TRBV4-3 and TRBJ2-2; TRBD2 matches at 8 bases. CDR1 is LGHNA, CDR2 YSLEER, per germline. The CDR3 totals 17 residues. Trimming cost V 0 bases and J 1 base; bases outside gene matches: 4. The CDR3 nucleotides read TGCGCCAGCAGCCAAGATCAGGGGACTAGGAACACCGGGGAGCTGTTTTTT. It is translated as CASSQDQGTRNTGELFF.

The chain carries TRBV6-5 and TRBJ2-3, with D maybe TRBD1 (6 bases). Trimming cost V 5 bases and J 4 bases, with 16 bases left between them. The CDR3 covers 15 residues. Germline loops: CDR1 MNHEY, CDR2 SVGAGI. The CDR3 reads CASSRDPGVSDTQYF. CDR3 coding DNA: TGTGCCAGCAGTCGGGACCCAGGGGTGTCAGATACGCAGTATTTT.

The rearrangement links TRBV2 to TRBJ1-5; 11 bases map to TRBD1. Germline CDR1 SNHLY, CDR2 FYNNEI. The trim removed 5 bases at V and 7 bases at J, leaving 4 bases unmatched. This CDR3 is built from 14 residues. The CDR3 coding sequence is TGTGCCAGCAGTTCCGGACAGGGGGCACAGCCCCAGCATTTT. The encoded protein is CASSSGQGAQPQHF.

The chain joins TRBV29-1 to TRBJ2-1, with 12 bases matching TRBD2. Per the germline V gene, CDR1 is SQVTM and CDR2 is ANQGSEA. J gave up 0 bases and V 5 bases, and 11 bases lay outside the gene matches. The CDR3 is 18 amino acids. The CDR3 region has the DNA TGCAGCGTTCGACCGCTAGCGGGGGGGCCAAACTCCTACAATGAGCAGTTCTTC. It is translated as CSVRPLAGGPNSYNEQFF.

J is TRBJ2-3 and V is TRBV19; maybe TRBD1 (5 bases). The CDR3 length is 16 residues. Germline CDR1 is LNHDA and CDR2 is SQIVND (reference sequence). Trimming removed 3 bases at V and 1 base at J, with 14 bases between. Here the CDR3 DNA reads TGTGCCAGTAGTATTTCAGGGCAGTATCGCACAGATACGCAGTATTTT. This gives the protein CASSISGQYRTDTQYF.

The chain couples TRBV9 to TRBJ2-1; TRBD2 might be the D (7 bases). The CDR3 is 12 residues long. Looked up from germline, CDR1 is SGDLS and CDR2 is YYNGEE. Trimming removed 2 bases from V and 15 bases from J, with 15 bases in between. This CDR3 reads CASSVAEGGPFF. The CDR3 coding sequence is TGTGCCAGCAGCGTGGCAGAGGGGGGGCCGTTCTTC.

V usage is TRBV5-1 and J usage is TRBJ2-1; D is unresolved. Germline CDR1 is SGHRS and CDR2 is YFSETQ. The CDR3 contains 13 residues. V was trimmed by 0 bases and J by 5 bases, leaving 6 bases between them. The CDR3 nucleotides read TGCGCCAGCAGCTTGGACTCGAACAATGAGCAGTTCTTC. It encodes CASSLDSNNEQFF. Combining the CDR3 with reference TRBV5-1 and TRBJ2-1 gives the whole variable domain KAGVTQTPRYLIKTRGQQVTLSCSPISGHRSVSWYQQTPGQGLQFLFEYFSETQRNKGNFPGRFSGRQFSNSRSEMNVSTLELGDSALYLCASSLDSNNEQFFGPGTRLTVL.

The J gene is TRBJ2-2, the V gene TRBV3-1 (or the pseudogene TRBV3-2); 13 positions agree with TRBD2. This CDR3 comprises 16 residues. Per germline, CDR1 LGHDT and CDR2 YNNKEL (reference sequence). V trimming: 0 bases; J trimming: 8 bases; junction bases outside the gene matches: 3. This CDR3 reads CASSQDWTSGGGELFF. The CDR3 nucleotides are TGTGCCAGCAGCCAAGATTGGACTAGCGGGGGAGGGGAGCTGTTTTTT.

In its sample, this clone was seen a few times. This chain joins TRBV19 and TRBJ1-6; D gene uncertain. The germline V and J ends were trimmed by 6 bases and 5 bases, with 8 bases remaining between them. The CDR3 has 13 residues. Germline V gene data show CDR1 as LNHDA and CDR2 as SQIVND (reference sequence). CDR3 sequence reads: CASRDLNNSPLHF. The CDR3 nucleotides read TGTGCCAGTAGGGACTTGAATAATTCACCCCTCCACTTT.

V gene TRBV6-2 or TRBV6-3 combines with J gene TRBJ2-3; TRBD2 might be the D (7 bases). The CDR3 is 15 amino acids. Germline assignment: CDR1 MNHEY and CDR2 SVGEGT. V shed 4 bases and J shed 5 bases, with 16 bases lying between them. CDR3 DNA: TGTGCCAGCAGTTTCCCCGAGGGGGGGAGAGATACGCAGTATTTT. Residues: CASSFPEGGRDTQYF.

The chain is built from TRBV6-5 and TRBJ1-2, with 7 bases matching TRBD1. The J segment lost 4 bases and the V segment lost 7 bases, leaving 9 bases of the junction unmatched. This CDR3 contains 14 residues. Per the germline V gene, CDR1 is MNHEY and CDR2 is SVGAGI. The CDR3 sequence is CASTPGQLSYGYTF. CDR3 coding DNA: TGTGCCAGCACCCCGGGACAGCTTAGCTATGGCTACACCTTC.

The CDR3 here is CASGLQGNGYTF. Here the CDR3 DNA reads TGTGCTAGTGGTTTACAGGGGAATGGCTACACCTTC. This chain joins TRBV12-5 and TRBJ1-2; TRBD1 agrees at 7 bases. Germline-derived CDR1 and CDR2 are LGHNT and FRNRAP. The junction had 1 base not matched to a gene; V was cut back by 3 bases and J by 6 bases. The CDR3 has 12 amino acids.

The V and J genes are TRBV24-1 and TRBJ2-5, with D maybe TRBD2 (6 bases). V lost 1 base to trimming and J lost 1 base, with 15 bases between them. The CDR3 covers 17 residues. Germline V gene lookup returns CDR1 KGHDR and CDR2 SFDVKD. The CDR3 here is CATSDFGGTATQETQYF. The DNA for the CDR3 is TGTGCCACCAGTGATTTCGGGGGAACCGCAACCCAAGAGACCCAGTACTTC.

This chain uses TRBV10-3 with TRBJ2-5; a weak D match, TRBD2 (6 bases). The ends were cut back, 3 bases at V and 10 bases at J, with 21 bases in the middle. The germline V gene encodes CDR1 ENHRY and CDR2 SYGVKD. The CDR3 covers 15 residues. The CDR3 DNA reads as TGTGCCATCAGTGAAGGTCAGACCTTGGGGGAGGTCCAGTACTTC. Protein: CAISEGQTLGEVQYF.

This sequence joins TRBV10-3 and TRBJ2-7; 8 bases are shared with TRBD1. Germline assignment: CDR1 ENHRY and CDR2 SYGVKD. This CDR3 is 13 amino acids long. V trimming: 7 bases; J trimming: 7 bases; junction bases outside the gene matches: 9. Here the CDR3 reads CAIKGNTGGEQYV. The DNA for the CDR3 is TGTGCCATCAAGGGGAATACAGGGGGAGAGCAGTACGTC.

The sample holds a few counts of this clone. This chain links TRBV12-5 with TRBJ1-1, with 10 bases identical to TRBD1. The V gene end was trimmed by 5 bases and the J gene end by 4 bases; junction bases not matched to a gene: 4. The CDR3 is 14 residues long. CDR1 and CDR2 (germline): LGHNT, FRNRAP. CDR3 bases: TGTGCTAGTGGTCCGGGACAGGGGAGCACTGAAGCTTTCTTT. Residues: CASGPGQGSTEAFF.

The genes are TRBV11-3 and TRBJ2-3; D might be TRBD2 (5 bases). The V end was cut by 1 base, the J end by 0 bases, with 14 bases between. Germline V gives CDR1 SGHNT, CDR2 YENEEA. The CDR3 has 17 residues. This chain's CDR3 is CASSLGSGTESTDTQYF. The CDR3, as DNA: TGTGCCAGCAGCTTAGGTTCGGGAACGGAGAGCACAGATACGCAGTATTTT. Supplemented by reference TRBV11-3 and TRBJ2-3, the full variable domain reads EAGVVQSPRYKIIEKKQPVAFWCNPISGHNTLYWYLQNLGQGPELLIRYENEEAVDDSQLPKDRFSAERLKGVDSTLKIQPAELGDSAVYLCASSLGSGTESTDTQYFGPGTRLTVL.

This clone was detected only a few times. CDR3 nucleotides: TGCGCCAGCAGCACAGCAGGACAGGGTTACGAGCAGTACTTC. This codes for CASSTAGQGYEQYF. The rearrangement uses TRBV5-1 and TRBJ2-7, with TRBD1 matching over 8 bases. The germline V gene has CDR1 SGHRS and CDR2 YFSETQ. The CDR3 spans 14 residues. The J segment lost 4 bases and the V segment lost 4 bases, leaving 7 bases of the junction unmatched.

This sequence joins TRBV4-3 and TRBJ2-3; no clear D. Germline CDR1 LGHNA, CDR2 YSLEER. V gave up 0 bases and J gave up 4 bases, with 11 bases separating them. This CDR3 spans 15 amino acids. The CDR3 is CASSQDMSTADTQYF. In nucleotides, the CDR3 is TGCGCCAGCAGCCAAGACATGTCTACGGCAGATACGCAGTATTTT.

The sample holds many counts of this clone. The chain employs TRBV4-1 and TRBJ2-5; D is unclear. Germline loops: CDR1 MGHRA, CDR2 YSYEKL. Trimming pared 1 base from V and 4 bases from J, leaving 7 bases between. The CDR3 has 13 amino acids. The CDR3, as DNA: TGCGCCAGCAGCCAAGCCCTTCCAGAGACCCAGTACTTC. This gives the protein CASSQALPETQYF.